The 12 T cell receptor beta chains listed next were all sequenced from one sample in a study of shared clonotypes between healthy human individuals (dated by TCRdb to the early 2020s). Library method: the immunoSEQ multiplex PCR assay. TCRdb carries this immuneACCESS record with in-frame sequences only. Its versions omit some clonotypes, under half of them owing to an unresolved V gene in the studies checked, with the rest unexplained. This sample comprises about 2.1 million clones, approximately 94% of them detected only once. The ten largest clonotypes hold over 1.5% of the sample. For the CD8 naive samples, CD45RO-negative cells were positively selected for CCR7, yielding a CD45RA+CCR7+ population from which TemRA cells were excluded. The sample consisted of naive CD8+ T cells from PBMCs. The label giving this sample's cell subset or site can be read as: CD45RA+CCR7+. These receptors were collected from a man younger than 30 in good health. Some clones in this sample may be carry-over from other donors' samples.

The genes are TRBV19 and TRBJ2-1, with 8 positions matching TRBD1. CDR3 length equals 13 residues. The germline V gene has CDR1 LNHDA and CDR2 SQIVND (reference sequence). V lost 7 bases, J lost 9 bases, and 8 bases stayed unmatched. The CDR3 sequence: CASNQQGGGEQFF. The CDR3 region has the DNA TGTGCCAGTAACCAACAGGGGGGCGGTGAGCAGTTCTTC. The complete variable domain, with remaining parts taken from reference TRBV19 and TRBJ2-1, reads DGGITQSPKYLFRKEGQNVTLSCEQNLNHDAMYWYRQDPGQGLRLIYYSQIVNDFQKGDIAEGYSVSREKKESFPLTVTSAQKNPTAFYLCASNQQGGGEQFFGPGTRLTVL.

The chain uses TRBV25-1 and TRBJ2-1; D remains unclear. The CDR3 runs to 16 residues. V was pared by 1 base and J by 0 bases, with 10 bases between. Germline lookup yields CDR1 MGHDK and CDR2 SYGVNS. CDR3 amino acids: CASSESTLSSYNEQFF. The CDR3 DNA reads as TGTGCCAGCAGTGAATCTACGCTGAGCTCCTACAATGAGCAGTTCTTC. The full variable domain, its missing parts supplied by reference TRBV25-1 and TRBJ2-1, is EADIYQTPRYLVIGTGKKITLECSQTMGHDKMYWYQQDPGMELHLIHYSYGVNSTEKGDLSSESTVSRIRTEHFPLTLESARPSHTSQYLCASSESTLSSYNEQFFGPGTRLTVL.

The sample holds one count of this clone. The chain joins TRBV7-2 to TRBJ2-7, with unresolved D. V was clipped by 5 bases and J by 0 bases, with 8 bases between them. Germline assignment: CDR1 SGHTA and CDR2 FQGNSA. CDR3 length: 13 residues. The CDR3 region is CASSESDSYEQYF. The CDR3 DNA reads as TGTGCCAGCAGCGAGAGCGACTCCTACGAGCAGTACTTC.

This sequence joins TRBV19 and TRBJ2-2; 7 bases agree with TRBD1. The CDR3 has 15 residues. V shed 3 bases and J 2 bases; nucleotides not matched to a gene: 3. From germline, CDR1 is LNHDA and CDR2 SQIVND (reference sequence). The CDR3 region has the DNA TGTGCCAGTAGTATCTGGACAGGAAACACCGGGGAGCTGTTTTTT. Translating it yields CASSIWTGNTGELFF.

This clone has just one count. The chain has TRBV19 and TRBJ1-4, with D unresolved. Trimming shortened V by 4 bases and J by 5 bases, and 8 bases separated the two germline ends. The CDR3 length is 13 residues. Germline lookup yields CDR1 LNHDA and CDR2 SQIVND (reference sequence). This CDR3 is CASSTGHNEKLFF. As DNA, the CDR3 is TGTGCCAGTAGTACGGGCCACAATGAAAAACTGTTTTTT. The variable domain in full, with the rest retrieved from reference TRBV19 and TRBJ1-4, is DGGITQSPKYLFRKEGQNVTLSCEQNLNHDAMYWYRQDPGQGLRLIYYSQIVNDFQKGDIAEGYSVSREKKESFPLTVTSAQKNPTAFYLCASSTGHNEKLFFGSGTQLSVL.

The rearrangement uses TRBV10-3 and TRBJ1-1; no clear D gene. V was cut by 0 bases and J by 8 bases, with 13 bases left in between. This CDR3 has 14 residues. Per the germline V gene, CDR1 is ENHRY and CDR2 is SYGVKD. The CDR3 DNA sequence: TGTGCCATCAGTGAGTCGATCGGGAGGGCAGAAGCTTTCTTT. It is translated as CAISESIGRAEAFF.

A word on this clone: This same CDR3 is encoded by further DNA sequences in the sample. The CDR3 DNA reads as TGTGCCAGCAGTTCGGGACTAGCGGCCTACAATGAGCAGTTCTTC. The encoded protein is CASSSGLAAYNEQFF. The chain is built from TRBV6-5 and TRBJ2-1, with TRBD2 matching 11 bases. Germline V gene data show CDR1 as MNHEY and CDR2 as SVGAGI. V lost 4 bases to trimming and J lost 2 bases; unmatched junction nucleotides: 1. This CDR3 spans 15 amino acids.

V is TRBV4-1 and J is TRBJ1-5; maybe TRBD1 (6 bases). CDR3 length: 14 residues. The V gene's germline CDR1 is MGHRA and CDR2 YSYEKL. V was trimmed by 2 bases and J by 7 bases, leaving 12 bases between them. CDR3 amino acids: CASSQYREGQPQHF. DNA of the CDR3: TGCGCCAGCAGCCAATACAGGGAGGGACAGCCCCAGCATTTT.

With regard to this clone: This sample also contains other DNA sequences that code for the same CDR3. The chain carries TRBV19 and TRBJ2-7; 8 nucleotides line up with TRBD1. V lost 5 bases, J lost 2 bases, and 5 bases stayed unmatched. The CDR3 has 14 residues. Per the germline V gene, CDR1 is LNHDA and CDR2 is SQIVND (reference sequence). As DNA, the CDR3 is TGTGCCAGTAGTTCCGGGACAGGAACCTACGAGCAGTACTTC. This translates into CASSSGTGTYEQYF.

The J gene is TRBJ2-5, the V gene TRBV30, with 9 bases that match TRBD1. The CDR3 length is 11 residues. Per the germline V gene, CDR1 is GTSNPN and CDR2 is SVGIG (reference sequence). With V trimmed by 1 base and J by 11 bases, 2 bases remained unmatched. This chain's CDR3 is CAWSGTGAQYF. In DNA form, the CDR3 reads TGTGCCTGGAGTGGGACAGGGGCTCAGTACTTC.

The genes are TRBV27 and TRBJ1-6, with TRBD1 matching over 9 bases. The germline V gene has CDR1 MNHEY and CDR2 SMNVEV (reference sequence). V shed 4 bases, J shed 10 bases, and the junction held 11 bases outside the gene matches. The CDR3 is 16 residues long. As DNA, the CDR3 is TGTGCCAGCAGTTCGTGGACAGGGGAAGGGAACTCACCCCTCCACTTT. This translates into CASSSWTGEGNSPLHF.

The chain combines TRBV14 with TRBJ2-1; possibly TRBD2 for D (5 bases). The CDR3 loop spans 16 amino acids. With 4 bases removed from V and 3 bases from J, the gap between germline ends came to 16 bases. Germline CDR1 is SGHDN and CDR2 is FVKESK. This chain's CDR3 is CASSPSAARSYNEQFF. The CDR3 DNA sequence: TGTGCCAGCAGCCCCTCAGCGGCCCGAAGCTACAATGAGCAGTTCTTC.